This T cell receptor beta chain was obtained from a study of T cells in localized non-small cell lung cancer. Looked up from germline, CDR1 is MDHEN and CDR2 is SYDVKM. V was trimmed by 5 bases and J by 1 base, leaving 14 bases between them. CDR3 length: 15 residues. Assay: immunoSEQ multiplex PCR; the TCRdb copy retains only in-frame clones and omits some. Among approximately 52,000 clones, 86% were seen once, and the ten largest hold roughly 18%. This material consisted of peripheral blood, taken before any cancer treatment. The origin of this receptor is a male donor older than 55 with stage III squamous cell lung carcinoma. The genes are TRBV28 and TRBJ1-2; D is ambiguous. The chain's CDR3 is CASSLYGAVNYGYTF. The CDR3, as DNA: TGTGCCAGCAGTCTTTACGGCGCCGTTAACTATGGCTACACCTTC.